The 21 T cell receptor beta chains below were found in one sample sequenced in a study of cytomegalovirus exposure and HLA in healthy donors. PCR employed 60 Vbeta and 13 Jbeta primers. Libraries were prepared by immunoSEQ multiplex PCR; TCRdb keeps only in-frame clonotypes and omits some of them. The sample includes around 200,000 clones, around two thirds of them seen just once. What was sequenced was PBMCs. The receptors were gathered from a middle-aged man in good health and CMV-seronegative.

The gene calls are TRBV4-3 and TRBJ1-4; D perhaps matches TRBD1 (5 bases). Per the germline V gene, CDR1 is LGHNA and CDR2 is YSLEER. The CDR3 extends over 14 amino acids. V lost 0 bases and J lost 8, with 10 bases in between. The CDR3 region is CASSQDRVGEKLFF. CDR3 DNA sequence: TGCGCCAGCAGCCAAGACAGGGTCGGCGAAAAACTGTTTTTT.

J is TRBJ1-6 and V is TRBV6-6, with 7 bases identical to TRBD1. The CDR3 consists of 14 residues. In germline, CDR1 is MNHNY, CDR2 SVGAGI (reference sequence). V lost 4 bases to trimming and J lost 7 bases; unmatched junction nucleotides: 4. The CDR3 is CASSSGTANSPLHF. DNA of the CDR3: TGTGCCAGCAGTTCCGGGACAGCAAATTCACCCCTCCACTTT.

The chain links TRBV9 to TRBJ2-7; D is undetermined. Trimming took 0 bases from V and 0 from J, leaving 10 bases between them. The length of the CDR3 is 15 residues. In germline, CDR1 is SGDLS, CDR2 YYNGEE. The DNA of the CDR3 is TGTGCCAGCAGCGTAGAGGCAGGCAGCTCCTACGAGCAGTACTTC. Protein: CASSVEAGSSYEQYF. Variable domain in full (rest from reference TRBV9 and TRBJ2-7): DSGVTQTPKHLITATGQRVTLRCSPRSGDLSVYWYQQSLDQGLQFLIQYYNGEERAKGNILERFSAQQFPDLHSELNLSSLELGDSALYFCASSVEAGSSYEQYFGPGTRLTVT.

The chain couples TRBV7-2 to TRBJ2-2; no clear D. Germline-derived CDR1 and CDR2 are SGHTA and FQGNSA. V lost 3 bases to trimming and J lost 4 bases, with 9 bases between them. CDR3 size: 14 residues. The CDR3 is CASSFRYGTGELFF. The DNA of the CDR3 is TGTGCCAGCAGCTTTAGATATGGCACCGGGGAGCTGTTTTTT.

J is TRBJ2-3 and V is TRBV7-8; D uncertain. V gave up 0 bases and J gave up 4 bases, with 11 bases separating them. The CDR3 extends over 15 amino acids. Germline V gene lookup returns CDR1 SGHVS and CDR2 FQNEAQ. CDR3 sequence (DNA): TGTGCCAGCAGCTTAGCGCTCCTCACGGCAGATACGCAGTATTTT. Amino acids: CASSLALLTADTQYF. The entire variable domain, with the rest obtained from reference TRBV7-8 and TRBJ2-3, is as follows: GAGVSQSPRYKVAKRGQDVALRCDPISGHVSLFWYQQALGQGPEFLTYFQNEAQLDKSGLPSDRFFAERPEGSVSTLKIQRTQQEDSAVYLCASSLALLTADTQYFGPGTRLTVL.

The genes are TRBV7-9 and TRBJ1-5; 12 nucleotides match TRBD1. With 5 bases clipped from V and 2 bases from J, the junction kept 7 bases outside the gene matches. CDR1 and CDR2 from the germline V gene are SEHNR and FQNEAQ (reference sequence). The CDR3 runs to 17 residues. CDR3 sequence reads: CASSPGTGGGGNQPQHF. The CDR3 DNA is TGTGCCAGCAGCCCCGGGACAGGGGGCGGTGGCAATCAGCCCCAGCATTTT.

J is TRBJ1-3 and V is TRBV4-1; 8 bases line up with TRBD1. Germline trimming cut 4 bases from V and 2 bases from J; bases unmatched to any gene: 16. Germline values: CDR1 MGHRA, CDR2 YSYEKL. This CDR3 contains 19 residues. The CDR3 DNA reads TGCGCCAGCAGCCCCCGTACGAGTGGACAGGGAGAAACTGGAAACACCATATATTTT. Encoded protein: CASSPRTSGQGETGNTIYF.

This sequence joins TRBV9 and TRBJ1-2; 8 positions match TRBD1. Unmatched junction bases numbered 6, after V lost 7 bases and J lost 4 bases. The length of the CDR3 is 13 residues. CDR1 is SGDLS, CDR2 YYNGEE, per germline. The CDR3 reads CASVRTGTYGYTF. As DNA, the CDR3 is TGTGCCAGCGTAAGGACAGGGACCTATGGCTACACCTTC.

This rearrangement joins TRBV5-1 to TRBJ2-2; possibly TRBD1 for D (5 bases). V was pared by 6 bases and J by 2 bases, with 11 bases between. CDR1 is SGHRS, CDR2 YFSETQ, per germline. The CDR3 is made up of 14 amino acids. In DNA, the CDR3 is TGCGCCAGCAAAGGGGTTCTCAACACCGGGGAGCTGTTTTTT. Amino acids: CASKGVLNTGELFF.

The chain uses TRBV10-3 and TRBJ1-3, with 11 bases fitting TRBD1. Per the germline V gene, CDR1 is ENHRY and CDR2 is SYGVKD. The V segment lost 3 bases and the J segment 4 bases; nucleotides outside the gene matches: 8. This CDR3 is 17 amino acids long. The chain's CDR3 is CAISEQIRTGGGNTIYF. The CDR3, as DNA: TGTGCCATCAGTGAACAAATTCGGACAGGGGGCGGAAACACCATATATTTT.

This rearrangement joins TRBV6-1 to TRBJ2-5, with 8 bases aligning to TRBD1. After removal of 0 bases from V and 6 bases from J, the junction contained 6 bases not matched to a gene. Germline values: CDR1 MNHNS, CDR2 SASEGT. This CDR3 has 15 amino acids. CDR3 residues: CASSEAGQGWQTQYF. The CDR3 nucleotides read TGTGCCAGCAGTGAAGCAGGACAGGGTTGGCAGACCCAGTACTTC.

CDR3 sequence reads: CASSIRGHTGELFF. CDR3 coding DNA: TGTGCCAGTAGTATCAGGGGTCACACCGGGGAGCTGTTTTTT. The chain has TRBV19 and TRBJ2-2; D possibly corresponds to TRBD1 (6 bases). This CDR3 comprises 14 residues. Trimming pared 3 bases from V and 3 bases from J, leaving 8 bases between. CDR1 and CDR2 (germline): LNHDA, SQIVND (reference sequence).

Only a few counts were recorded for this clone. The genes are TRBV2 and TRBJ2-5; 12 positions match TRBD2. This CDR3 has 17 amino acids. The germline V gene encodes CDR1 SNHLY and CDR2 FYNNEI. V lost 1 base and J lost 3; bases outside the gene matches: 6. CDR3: CASSEGWASGGEETQYF. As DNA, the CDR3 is TGTGCCAGCAGTGAAGGATGGGCTAGCGGGGGGGAAGAGACCCAGTACTTC.

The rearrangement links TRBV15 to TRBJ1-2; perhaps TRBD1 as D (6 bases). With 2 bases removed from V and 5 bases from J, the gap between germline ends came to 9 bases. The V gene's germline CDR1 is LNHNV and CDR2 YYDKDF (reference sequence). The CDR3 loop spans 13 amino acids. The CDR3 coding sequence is TGTGCCACCAGCAGACAACAGGGTTATGGCTACACCTTC. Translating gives CATSRQQGYGYTF.

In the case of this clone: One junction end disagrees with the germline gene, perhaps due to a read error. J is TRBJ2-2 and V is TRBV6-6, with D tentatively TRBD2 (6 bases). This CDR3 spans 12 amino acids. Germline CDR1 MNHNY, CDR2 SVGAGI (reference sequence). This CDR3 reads CASSLGPGGLFF. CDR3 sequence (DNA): TGTGCCAGCAGCCTGGGGCCCGGGGGGCTGTTTTTT.

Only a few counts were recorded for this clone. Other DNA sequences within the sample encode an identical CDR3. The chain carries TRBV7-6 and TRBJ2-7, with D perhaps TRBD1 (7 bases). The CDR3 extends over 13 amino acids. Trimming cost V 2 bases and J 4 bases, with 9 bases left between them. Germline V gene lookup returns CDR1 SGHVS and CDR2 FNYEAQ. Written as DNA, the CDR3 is TGTGCCAGCAGCTTACCAGGGGGGTACGAGCAGTACTTC. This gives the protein CASSLPGGYEQYF. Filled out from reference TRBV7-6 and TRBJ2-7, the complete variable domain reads GAGVSQSPRYKVTKRGQDVALRCDPISGHVSLYWYRQALGQGPEFLTYFNYEAQQDKSGLPNDRFSAERPEGSISTLTIQRTEQRDSAMYRCASSLPGGYEQYFGPGTRLTVT.

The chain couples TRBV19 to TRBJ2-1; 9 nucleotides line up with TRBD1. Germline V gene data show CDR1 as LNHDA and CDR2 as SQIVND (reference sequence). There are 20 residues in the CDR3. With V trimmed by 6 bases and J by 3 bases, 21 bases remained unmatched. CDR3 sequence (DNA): TGTGCCAGTAGAGTAGGGAGGACAGGGGTGGCACGGCGGTTCTACAATGAGCAGTTCTTC. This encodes CASRVGRTGVARRFYNEQFF. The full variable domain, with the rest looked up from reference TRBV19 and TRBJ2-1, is DGGITQSPKYLFRKEGQNVTLSCEQNLNHDAMYWYRQDPGQGLRLIYYSQIVNDFQKGDIAEGYSVSREKKESFPLTVTSAQKNPTAFYLCASRVGRTGVARRFYNEQFFGPGTRLTVL.

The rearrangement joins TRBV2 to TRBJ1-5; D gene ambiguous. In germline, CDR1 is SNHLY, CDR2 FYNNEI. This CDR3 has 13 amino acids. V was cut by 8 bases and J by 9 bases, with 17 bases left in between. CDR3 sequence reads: CASAGGGLRPQHF. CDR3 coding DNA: TGTGCCAGCGCGGGAGGAGGGCTCCGGCCCCAGCATTTT. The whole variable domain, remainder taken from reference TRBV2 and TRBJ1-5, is EPEVTQTPSHQVTQMGQEVILRCVPISNHLYFYWYRQILGQKVEFLVSFYNNEISEKSEIFDDQFSVERPDGSNFTLKIRSTKLEDSAMYFCASAGGGLRPQHFGDGTRLSIL.

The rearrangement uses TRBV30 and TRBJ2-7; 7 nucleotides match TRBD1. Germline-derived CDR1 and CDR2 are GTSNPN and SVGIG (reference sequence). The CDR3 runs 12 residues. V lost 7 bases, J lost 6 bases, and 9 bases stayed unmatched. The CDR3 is CASGQPPTEQYF. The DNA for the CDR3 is TGTGCCTCGGGACAGCCACCTACCGAGCAGTACTTC.

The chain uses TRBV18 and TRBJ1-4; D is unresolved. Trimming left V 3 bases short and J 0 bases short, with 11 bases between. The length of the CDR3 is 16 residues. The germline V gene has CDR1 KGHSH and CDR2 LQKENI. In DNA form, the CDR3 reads TGTGCCAGCTCACCTAACCGGGATACAACTAATGAAAAACTGTTTTTT. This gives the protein CASSPNRDTTNEKLFF.

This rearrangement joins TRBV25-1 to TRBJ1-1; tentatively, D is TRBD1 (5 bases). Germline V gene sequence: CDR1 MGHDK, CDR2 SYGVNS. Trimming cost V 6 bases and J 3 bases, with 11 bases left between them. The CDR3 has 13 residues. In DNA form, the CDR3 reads TGTGCCAGCAGAGACAGCCTATACACTGAAGCTTTCTTT. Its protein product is CASRDSLYTEAFF.